Listed here are 13 T cell receptor beta chains from one sample, sequenced in a study of T cell responses to AZD1222 COVID-19 vaccine. TCRdb's copy holds only in-frame clones and misses some; the assay was immunoSEQ multiplex PCR. The sample has 150,000 to 200,000 clones, 85% to 95% seen once. The sample in question was peripheral blood, obtained on day 0 of AZD1222 vaccination. Receptors were obtained from an adult in good health.

This clone is labeled medium-sized. The sample holds other DNA sequences that translate to the same CDR3. The CDR3 loop reads CASSKRGGSNQPQHF. CDR3 DNA sequence: TGTGCCAGCAGTAAGAGGGGGGGTAGCAATCAGCCCCAGCATTTT. The gene calls are TRBV6-6 and TRBJ1-5; TRBD1 is a possible D gene (6 bases). V lost 5 bases and J 0 bases, leaving 11 bases between the germline ends. The CDR3 covers 15 residues. Germline CDR1 is MNHNY and CDR2 is SVGAGI (reference sequence).

V usage is TRBV28 and J usage is TRBJ2-7; 9 nucleotides match TRBD1. The CDR3 runs 14 residues. V lost 5 bases to trimming and J lost 4 bases; unmatched junction nucleotides: 6. Germline V gene sequence: CDR1 MDHEN, CDR2 SYDVKM. CDR3 DNA: TGTGCCAGCAGTCCCGGGACAGGGCTATACGAGCAGTACTTC. Residues: CASSPGTGLYEQYF.

The J gene is TRBJ1-2, the V gene TRBV28, with 10 bases aligning to TRBD1. The germline CDR1 and CDR2 sequences are MDHEN and SYDVKM. This CDR3 contains 14 residues. Losses at the gene ends were 5 bases for V and 6 bases for J; bases not matched to a gene: 6. The DNA for the CDR3 is TGTGCCAGCAGTCCCCCCGGGACAGGGGATGGCTACACCTTC. Translating it yields CASSPPGTGDGYTF.

The rearrangement uses TRBV5-1 and TRBJ2-5, with 12 positions matching TRBD2. The ends lost 2 bases at V and 5 bases at J; junction bases unmatched: 7. The CDR3 consists of 16 residues. The V gene's germline CDR1 is SGHRS and CDR2 YFSETQ. The CDR3 DNA follows: TGCGCCAGCAGCTTCACTAGCGGGGGGTTTCTGGAGACCCAGTACTTC. Amino acid sequence: CASSFTSGGFLETQYF.

V gene TRBV10-2 combines with J gene TRBJ2-2; D may be TRBD2 (6 bases). This CDR3 has 16 residues. Trimming stripped 6 bases from V and 0 bases from J, with 14 bases between. CDR1 and CDR2 (germline): WSHSY, SAAADI. The CDR3 here is CASRETGSANTGELFF. In DNA, the CDR3 is TGCGCCAGCAGGGAGACCGGGAGCGCGAACACCGGGGAGCTGTTTTTT.

The V gene is TRBV7-9, the J gene TRBJ2-3; the D call may be TRBD1 or TRBD2 (6 bases each). V was trimmed by 5 bases and J by 4 bases, leaving 10 bases between them. Germline CDR1 reads SEHNR; CDR2 reads FQNEAQ (reference sequence). This CDR3 contains 13 residues. The CDR3 DNA reads as TGTGCCAGCAGCCCACGGGGGCCAGATACGCAGTATTTT. Its translation is CASSPRGPDTQYF.

This chain connects TRBV14 to TRBJ1-5; possible D gene TRBD1, 5 bases. V was clipped by 4 bases and J by 6 bases, with 13 bases between them. CDR3 size: 14 residues. Per germline, CDR1 SGHDN and CDR2 FVKESK. The CDR3 coding sequence is TGTGCCAGCAGCCCCGTTGGGGGGTCTCAGCCCCAGCATTTT. Translating gives CASSPVGGSQPQHF.

The chain has TRBV6-6 and TRBJ1-1, with D perhaps matching TRBD1 (6 bases). V was shortened by 6 bases and J by 0 bases, with 11 bases between the two germline ends. Per the germline V gene, CDR1 is MNHNY and CDR2 is SVGAGI (reference sequence). The CDR3 loop spans 14 amino acids. CDR3 DNA sequence: TGTGCCAGCAGCAGTGGACAGCTGAACACTGAAGCTTTCTTT. It translates to CASSSGQLNTEAFF.

V gene TRBV18 combines with J gene TRBJ2-5, with 8 bases that match TRBD1. V lost 4 bases to trimming and J lost 2 bases; unmatched junction nucleotides: 6. The CDR3 is made up of 15 amino acids. The germline V gene has CDR1 KGHSH and CDR2 LQKENI. The CDR3 region is CASSRGQGQQETQYF. In nucleotides, the CDR3 is TGTGCCAGCTCACGAGGACAGGGACAGCAAGAGACCCAGTACTTC.

This rearrangement joins TRBV7-9 to TRBJ1-4; perhaps TRBD1 as D (6 bases). With 3 bases removed from V and 0 bases from J, the gap between germline ends came to 14 bases. The germline gives CDR1 SEHNR, CDR2 FQNEAQ (reference sequence). The CDR3 is 17 amino acids. This chain's CDR3 is CASSLGPRQATNEKLFF. CDR3 DNA sequence: TGTGCCAGCAGCTTGGGCCCAAGACAGGCAACTAATGAAAAACTGTTTTTT.

The V call is TRBV12-3 or TRBV12-4, the J call TRBJ2-5, with 8 bases identical to TRBD2. CDR3 length: 12 amino acids. V dropped 7 bases and J dropped 14; count of bases not matched to a gene: 12. Here the CDR3 reads CASNEPGLGFYF. The CDR3 coding sequence is TGTGCCAGCAATGAACCGGGACTAGGGTTCTACTTC.

This clone was recorded once. The rearrangement uses TRBV7-9 and TRBJ2-1; TRBD2 matches at 7 bases. The ends lost 5 bases at V and 3 bases at J; junction bases unmatched: 10. The germline gives CDR1 SEHNR, CDR2 FQNEAQ (reference sequence). The CDR3 runs 16 residues. The CDR3 spells CASSLDSGWVYNEQFF. The CDR3 coding sequence is TGTGCCAGCAGCCTCGATAGCGGGTGGGTCTACAATGAGCAGTTCTTC.

The rearrangement joins TRBV27 to TRBJ1-2, with TRBD1 matching 12 bases. Trimming removed 5 bases from V and 8 bases from J; junction bases left unmatched: 9. Germline V gives CDR1 MNHEY, CDR2 SMNVEV (reference sequence). CDR3 length: 15 amino acids. The CDR3, as DNA: TGTGCCAGCAGTGGGAAGGGGACAGGGGGCTTAGGCTACACCTTC. It translates to CASSGKGTGGLGYTF.